Below, one T cell receptor (beta chain) is given with its context. Unstimulated Tregs (CD4+CD25+CD127-) and CD4+CD25- non-Tregs were sorted from PBMCs. These data come from a study of Tregs in tolerant kidney transplant recipients. This table comes from immunoSEQ multiplex PCR, and its TCRdb copy is limited to in-frame clones, with some not included. This sample has roughly 250,000 clones, with approximately 83% found just once. The source is a human donor in good health. The sample taken for sequencing was CD4+ T cells from blood.

Here the CDR3 DNA reads TGTGCCAGCAGCCAATCCCCCCTTCGGACAGGGATGGGACCAGATACGCAGTATTTT. It translates to CASSQSPLRTGMGPDTQYF. The chain is built from TRBV4-2 and TRBJ2-3; 8 positions match TRBD1. The CDR3 has 19 amino acids. The germline gives CDR1 LGHNA, CDR2 YNFKEQ. Germline trimming cut 2 bases from V and 4 bases from J; bases unmatched to any gene: 17.